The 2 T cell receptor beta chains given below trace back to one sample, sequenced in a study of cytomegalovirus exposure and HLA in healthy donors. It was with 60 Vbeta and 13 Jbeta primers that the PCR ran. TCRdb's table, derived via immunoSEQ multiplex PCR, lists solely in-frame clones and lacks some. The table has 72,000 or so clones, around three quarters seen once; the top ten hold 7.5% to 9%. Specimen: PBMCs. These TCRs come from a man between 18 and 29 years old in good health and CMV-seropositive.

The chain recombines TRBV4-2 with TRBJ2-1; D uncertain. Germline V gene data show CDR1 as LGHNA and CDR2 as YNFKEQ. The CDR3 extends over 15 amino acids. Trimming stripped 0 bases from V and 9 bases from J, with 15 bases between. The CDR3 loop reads CASSQESLTEGEQFF. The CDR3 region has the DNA TGTGCCAGCAGCCAAGAGTCCCTCACAGAAGGTGAGCAGTTCTTC.

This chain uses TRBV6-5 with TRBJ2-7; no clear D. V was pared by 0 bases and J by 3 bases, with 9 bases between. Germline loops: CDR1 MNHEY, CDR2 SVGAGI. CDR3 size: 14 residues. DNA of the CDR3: TGTGCCAGCAGTTACTCAGACGGAGACTACGAGCAGTACTTC. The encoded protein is CASSYSDGDYEQYF.